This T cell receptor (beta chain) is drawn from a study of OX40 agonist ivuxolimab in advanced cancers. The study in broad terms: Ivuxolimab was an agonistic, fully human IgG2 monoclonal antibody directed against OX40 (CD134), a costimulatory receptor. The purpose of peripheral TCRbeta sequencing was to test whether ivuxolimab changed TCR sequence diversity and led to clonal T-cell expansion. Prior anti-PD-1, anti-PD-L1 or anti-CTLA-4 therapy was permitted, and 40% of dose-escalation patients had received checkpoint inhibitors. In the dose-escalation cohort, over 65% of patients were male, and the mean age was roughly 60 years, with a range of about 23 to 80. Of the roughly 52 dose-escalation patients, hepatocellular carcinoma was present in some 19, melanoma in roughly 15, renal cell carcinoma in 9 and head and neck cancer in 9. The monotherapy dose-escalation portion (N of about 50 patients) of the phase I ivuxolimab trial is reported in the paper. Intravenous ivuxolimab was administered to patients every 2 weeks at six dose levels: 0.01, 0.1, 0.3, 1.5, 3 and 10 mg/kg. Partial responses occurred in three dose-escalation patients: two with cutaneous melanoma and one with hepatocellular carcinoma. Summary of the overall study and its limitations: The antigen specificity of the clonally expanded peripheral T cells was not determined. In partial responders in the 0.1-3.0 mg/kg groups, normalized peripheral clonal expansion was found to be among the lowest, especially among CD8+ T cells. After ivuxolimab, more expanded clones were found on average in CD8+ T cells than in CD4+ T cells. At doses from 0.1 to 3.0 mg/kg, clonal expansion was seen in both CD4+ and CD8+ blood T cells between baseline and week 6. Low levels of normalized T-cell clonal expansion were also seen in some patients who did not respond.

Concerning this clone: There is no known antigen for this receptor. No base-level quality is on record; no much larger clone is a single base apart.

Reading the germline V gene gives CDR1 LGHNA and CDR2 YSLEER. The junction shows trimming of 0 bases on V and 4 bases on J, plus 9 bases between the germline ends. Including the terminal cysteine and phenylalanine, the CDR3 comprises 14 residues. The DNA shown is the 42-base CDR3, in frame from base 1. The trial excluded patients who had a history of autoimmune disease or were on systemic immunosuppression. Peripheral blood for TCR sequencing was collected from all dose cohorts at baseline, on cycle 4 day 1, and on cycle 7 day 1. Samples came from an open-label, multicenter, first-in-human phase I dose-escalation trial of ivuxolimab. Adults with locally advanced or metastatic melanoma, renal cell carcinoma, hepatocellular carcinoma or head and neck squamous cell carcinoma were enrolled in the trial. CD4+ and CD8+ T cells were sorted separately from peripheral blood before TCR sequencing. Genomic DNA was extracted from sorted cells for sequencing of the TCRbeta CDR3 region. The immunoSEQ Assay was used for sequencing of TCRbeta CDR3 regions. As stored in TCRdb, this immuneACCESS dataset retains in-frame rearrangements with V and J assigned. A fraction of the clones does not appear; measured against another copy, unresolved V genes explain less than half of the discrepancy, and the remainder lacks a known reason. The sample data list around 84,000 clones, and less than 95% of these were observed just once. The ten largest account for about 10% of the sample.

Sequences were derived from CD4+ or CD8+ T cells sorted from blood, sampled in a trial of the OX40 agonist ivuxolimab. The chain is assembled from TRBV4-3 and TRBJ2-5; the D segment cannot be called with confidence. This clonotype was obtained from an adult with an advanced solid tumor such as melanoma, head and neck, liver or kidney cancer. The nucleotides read TGCGCCAGCAGCCAAGATAGGGCTAGAGAGACCCAGTACTTC. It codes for CASSQDRARETQYF.